Presented here are 11 T cell receptor beta chains from one specimen sequenced in a study of T cells in Graves' hyperthyroidism and ophthalmopathy. TCR beta CDR3 region amplification was performed from RNA transcripts. A set of HTBI primers served as the primers for a first-round RT-PCR of the TCR CDR3. TCRdb passed the multiplex PCR reads through MiXCR, listing each CDR3 protein once. Of more than 550,000 distinct CDR3 sequences in the sample, about 17% are singletons; the top ten hold approximately 15%. The sequenced material came from blood. Receptors originate from a woman aged 45-65 years with Graves' hyperthyroidism that later progressed to Graves' ophthalmopathy.

The chain combines TRBV6-5 with TRBJ1-5; TRBD1 matches at 8 bases. The CDR3 spans 16 residues. CDR1 MNHEY and CDR2 SVGAGI come from the germline V gene. V gave up 4 bases and J gave up 2 bases; unmatched junction bases: 7. The CDR3 loop is CASSFDSGGRNQPQHF. CDR3 in DNA: TGTGCCAGCAGTTTCGATTCAGGGGGCCGCAATCAGCCCCAGCATTTT.

This clonotype was seen at least ten times. The rearrangement joins TRBV28 to TRBJ1-1; D gene uncertain. Trimming stripped 3 bases from V and 6 bases from J, with 14 bases between. The CDR3 has 14 amino acids. Germline loops: CDR1 MDHEN, CDR2 SYDVKM. The CDR3: CASSLRVEEPEAFF. CDR3 nucleotide sequence: TGTGCCAGCAGTTTGAGGGTAGAGGAACCTGAAGCTTTCTTT.

Turning to this clonotype: Possible read error: a much larger clone is one base away. The chain uses TRBV20-1 and TRBJ1-2, with D possibly TRBD1 on 5 matching bases. The V end lost 6 bases, the J end lost 8 bases, and 16 bases lay between the germline ends. Germline CDR1 and CDR2: DFQATT and SNEGSKA (reference sequence). The CDR3 spans 12 residues. The CDR3 nucleotides are TGCAGTGCCCAAGGGGCGTCATACGGCTACACCTTC. This translates into CSAQGASYGYTF.

The gene calls are TRBV14 and TRBJ2-5; 7 bases are a match to TRBD1. The V gene end was trimmed by 8 bases and the J gene end by 3 bases; junction bases not matched to a gene: 6. The CDR3 has 13 amino acids. The germline CDR1 and CDR2 sequences are SGHDN and FVKESK. CDR3 protein: CASERQGEETQYF. CDR3 nucleotides: TGTGCCAGCGAGAGACAGGGTGAAGAGACCCAGTACTTC.

This clonotype has ten or more counts. V is TRBV2 and J is TRBJ1-5, with D possibly being TRBD1 (6 bases). The germline V and J ends were trimmed by 6 bases and 3 bases, with 12 bases remaining between them. Looked up from germline, CDR1 is SNHLY and CDR2 is FYNNEI. CDR3 size: 14 residues. The CDR3 loop reads CASRPGHTNQPQHF. In DNA form, the CDR3 reads TGTGCCAGCAGGCCGGGACACACCAATCAGCCCCAGCATTTT.

This clonotype has a count of ten or more. The genes are TRBV3-1 and TRBJ1-1; TRBD1 might be the D (6 bases). This CDR3 is 15 amino acids long. Trimming took 1 base from V and 4 from J, leaving 13 bases between them. Germline values: CDR1 LGHDT, CDR2 YNNKEL (reference sequence). CDR3 protein: CASSQVLGASTEAFF. The CDR3 DNA sequence: TGTGCCAGCAGCCAAGTGCTGGGGGCGAGCACTGAAGCTTTCTTT.

This clonotype has only a few counts. The chain couples TRBV18 to TRBJ2-4, with D possibly being TRBD1 (5 bases). V shed 3 bases and J shed 0 bases, with 12 bases lying between them. Germline V gene sequence: CDR1 KGHSH, CDR2 LQKENI. This CDR3 is 16 amino acids long. The CDR3 spells CASSPSKGVAKNIQYF. The CDR3 nucleotides are TGTGCCAGCTCACCGTCCAAAGGGGTAGCCAAAAACATTCAGTACTTC.

The rearrangement links TRBV10-2 to TRBJ2-5; 10 nucleotides line up with TRBD1. With 4 bases clipped from V and 2 bases from J, the junction kept 10 bases outside the gene matches. This CDR3 is built from 17 residues. Germline lookup yields CDR1 WSHSY and CDR2 SAAADI. The CDR3 reads CASSGIGTGATQETQYF. The CDR3 DNA reads as TGCGCCAGCAGTGGGATCGGGACAGGGGCGACGCAAGAGACCCAGTACTTC.

The chain employs TRBV20-1 and TRBJ1-5; TRBD1 aligns across 9 bases. J was trimmed by 6 bases and V by 3 bases; bases with no gene match: 12. The CDR3 is made up of 16 amino acids. The V gene's germline CDR1 is DFQATT and CDR2 SNEGSKA (reference sequence). CDR3 coding DNA: TGCAGTGCTAGGGGACAGGGTATTGGAGGTACTCAGCCCCAGCATTTT. Amino acid sequence: CSARGQGIGGTQPQHF.

This clonotype was picked up many times. The chain carries TRBV3-1 and TRBJ1-2, with a weak D call TRBD1 (5 bases). Per germline, CDR1 LGHDT and CDR2 YNNKEL (reference sequence). V gave up 4 bases and J gave up 5 bases, with 14 bases separating them. The CDR3 runs to 14 residues. CDR3 loop: CASSPRGRGYGYTF. The DNA for the CDR3 is TGTGCCAGCAGCCCCCGGGGACGCGGGTATGGCTACACCTTC.

This clonotype came up many times. The chain joins TRBV6-1 to TRBJ2-7; D uncertain. Looked up from germline, CDR1 is MNHNS and CDR2 is SASEGT. The CDR3 has 14 residues. The ends were cut back, 11 bases at V and 5 bases at J, with 22 bases in the middle. CDR3 sequence (DNA): TGTGCCTCCCACTCTGGGGTGAGAACGAACGAGCAGTACTTC. Amino acids: CASHSGVRTNEQYF.